This T cell receptor (beta chain) is drawn from a study of tumor and adjacent non-tumor tissue in lung cancer. General observations from the study: Significantly higher TCR diversity was found in tumor than normal lung.

Three rounds of nested PCR, following a modified ARM-PCR protocol, produced the TCRbeta library. TCRdb processed the multiplex PCR reads anew with MiXCR; each CDR3 protein has one entry. Here the sample spans 90,000 to 100,000 distinct CDR3 sequences, more than 80% being singletons. RNA was extracted from bulk tissue without any cell sorting. The normal lung tissue was taken more than 3 cm from the tumor edge. On this clonotype: The antigen remains undetermined. This may be a read error, as it is one base from a much larger clone.

Sample: distant non-tumor lung tissue. This sequence originates from a man aged 60 to 69 with small cell lung cancer.

The CDR3 nucleotides are TGTGCCTGGAGTGTAAACTCAAAAGAGGCCCAGTACTTC. It translates to CAWSVNSKEAQYF. The chain joins TRBV30 to TRBJ2-5; unclear D gene. Germline assignment: CDR1 GTSNPN and CDR2 SVGIG (reference sequence). The CDR3 spans 13 residues.